These T cell receptor beta chains were read from a single sample in a study of Graves' ophthalmopathy and Graves' hyperthyroidism. TCRdb passed the multiplex PCR reads through MiXCR, listing each CDR3 protein once. The sample includes about 380,000 distinct CDR3 sequences, approximately 15% of them seen just once. The sequenced sample consisted of peripheral blood. These receptors were taken from a woman aged 18-30 years with stable Graves' hyperthyroidism. Both conserved end residues are part of each CDR3. A D gene is named only where the DNA matches it firmly. Clone size appears in some rows only: once, few, many, or a class for an expanded clone.

d_call: NA
clone_size: few
j_call: TRBJ1-5
v_call: TRBV5-8
cdr3_nt: TGTGCCAGCAGCTTCCCCGCAGGGGCTGGATCCCAGCATTTT
cdr3_aa: CASSFPAGAGSQHF

d_call: NA
clone_size: many
j_call: TRBJ2-7
v_call: TRBV2
cdr3_nt: TGTGCCAGCAGGGGGCTCTACGAGCAGTACTTC
cdr3_aa: CASRGLYEQYF

d_call: NA
clone_size: few
j_call: TRBJ1-2
v_call: TRBV11-2
cdr3_nt: TGTGCCAGCAGCGCCTACGCGGGGGACTCTAGCGGCTACACCTTC
cdr3_aa: CASSAYAGDSSGYTF

d_call: NA
clone_size: many
j_call: TRBJ1-1
v_call: TRBV2
cdr3_nt: TGTGCCAGCAGCCGGGGAGAGGGCACTGAAGCTTTCTTT
cdr3_aa: CASSRGEGTEAFF

d_call: NA
clone_size: many
j_call: TRBJ1-2
v_call: TRBV29-1
cdr3_nt: TGCAGCGCTGAGGAGGGGCTGAGAGGCTACACCTTC
cdr3_aa: CSAEEGLRGYTF

d_call: NA
clone_size: many
j_call: TRBJ2-3
v_call: TRBV27
cdr3_nt: TGTGCCAGCAGTTTTAGGTGGGGCTCCACAGATACGCAGTATTTT
cdr3_aa: CASSFRWGSTDTQYF

d_call: NA
clone_size: many
j_call: TRBJ1-1
v_call: TRBV5-4
cdr3_nt: TGTGCCAGCAGCTCAAGAGGGGGCACTGAAGCTTTCTTT
cdr3_aa: CASSSRGGTEAFF

d_call: NA
clone_size: many
j_call: TRBJ2-7
v_call: TRBV6-5
cdr3_nt: TGTGCCAGCAGTTATGCAGGCGGCGAGCAGTACTTC
cdr3_aa: CASSYAGGEQYF

d_call: TRBD1
clone_size: NA
j_call: TRBJ2-7
v_call: TRBV6-2/TRBV6-3
cdr3_nt: TGTGCCAGCAGTCCCCACTATGGAACAGGGGTCTACGAGCAGTACTTC
cdr3_aa: CASSPHYGTGVYEQYF

d_call: TRBD2
clone_size: few
j_call: TRBJ2-4
v_call: TRBV19
cdr3_nt: TGTGCCAGTACGGGGGGTGGGAACATTCAGTACTTC
cdr3_aa: CASTGGGNIQYF

d_call: NA
clone_size: NA
j_call: TRBJ1-1
v_call: TRBV18
cdr3_nt: TGTGCCAGCTCTACCACCCATGAGAGGAACACTGAAGCTTTCTTT
cdr3_aa: CASSTTHERNTEAFF

d_call: NA
clone_size: many
j_call: TRBJ2-5
v_call: TRBV29-1
cdr3_nt: TGCAGCGTTGTGCCAAGGGATGAAGAGACCCAGTACTTC
cdr3_aa: CSVVPRDEETQYF

d_call: TRBD1
clone_size: many
j_call: TRBJ2-5
v_call: TRBV6-1
cdr3_nt: TGTGCCAGCCAAAAAGGGGGCCCTCAAGAGACCCAGTACTTC
cdr3_aa: CASQKGGPQETQYF

d_call: NA
clone_size: many
j_call: TRBJ2-7
v_call: TRBV5-5
cdr3_nt: TGTGCCAGCAGCTTCATCCAGGGACACCTATCCTACGAGCAGTACTTC
cdr3_aa: CASSFIQGHLSYEQYF

d_call: NA
clone_size: NA
j_call: TRBJ2-5
v_call: TRBV20-1
cdr3_nt: TGCAGTGCTAGAGAGGGCCGACAGATCCAAGAGACCCAGTACTTC
cdr3_aa: CSAREGRQIQETQYF

d_call: NA
clone_size: many
j_call: TRBJ1-6
v_call: TRBV27
cdr3_nt: TGTGCCAGCAGTTTCCAGGGTGGTAATTCACCCCTCCACTTT
cdr3_aa: CASSFQGGNSPLHF

d_call: TRBD2
clone_size: many
j_call: TRBJ2-7
v_call: TRBV12-3/TRBV12-4
cdr3_nt: TGTGCCAGCAGAGGGGGACTAGCGGTCTCCTACGAGCAGTACTTC
cdr3_aa: CASRGGLAVSYEQYF

d_call: TRBD1
clone_size: many
j_call: TRBJ1-2
v_call: TRBV27
cdr3_nt: TGTGCCAGCAGACGCCAGGGGGGGGGCTATGGCTACACCTTC
cdr3_aa: CASRRQGGGYGYTF

d_call: TRBD2
clone_size: many
j_call: TRBJ2-5
v_call: TRBV2
cdr3_nt: TGTGCCAGCAGTGTCCGACTAGCGGGGGACCAAGAGACCCAGTACTTC
cdr3_aa: CASSVRLAGDQETQYF

d_call: TRBD1
clone_size: many
j_call: TRBJ1-2
v_call: TRBV4-1
cdr3_nt: TGCGCCAGCAGCCCACGACTTGTGCTGGGACAGGGTAAAAATGGCTACACCTTC
cdr3_aa: CASSPRLVLGQGKNGYTF

d_call: TRBD1
clone_size: many
j_call: TRBJ1-5
v_call: TRBV10-1
cdr3_nt: TGCGCCAGCAGAGGGGGGACAGGGGGCAGGCAGCCCCAGCATTTT
cdr3_aa: CASRGGTGGRQPQHF

d_call: NA
clone_size: NA
j_call: TRBJ1-6
v_call: TRBV30
cdr3_nt: TGTGCCTGGAGCACAACCAATTCACCCCTCCACTTT
cdr3_aa: CAWSTTNSPLHF

d_call: NA
clone_size: few
j_call: TRBJ2-2
v_call: TRBV5-1
cdr3_nt: TGCGCCAGCAGCTTGTCGCTAGCAACGAACACCGGGGAGCTGTTTTTT
cdr3_aa: CASSLSLATNTGELFF

d_call: NA
clone_size: many
j_call: TRBJ2-5
v_call: TRBV12-3/TRBV12-4
cdr3_nt: TGTGCCAGCAGTGCCTGGGTTGGGGAGACCCAGTACTTC
cdr3_aa: CASSAWVGETQYF

d_call: TRBD2
clone_size: many
j_call: TRBJ2-5
v_call: TRBV24-1
cdr3_nt: TGTGCCACCAGTGATTTGGGGACTAGCGGGGCCCAAGGACGGGACCTGGAGACCCAGTACTTC
cdr3_aa: CATSDLGTSGAQGRDLETQYF

d_call: TRBD1
clone_size: few
j_call: TRBJ1-5
v_call: TRBV3-1
cdr3_nt: TGTGCCAGCAGCCTTACGTACGGGACAGCTAGCAATCAGCCCCAGCATTTT
cdr3_aa: CASSLTYGTASNQPQHF

d_call: TRBD1
clone_size: few
j_call: TRBJ1-1
v_call: TRBV4-2
cdr3_nt: TGTGCCAGCAGCCAAGAGTTGGGACAGTACACTGAAGCTTTCTTT
cdr3_aa: CASSQELGQYTEAFF

d_call: TRBD1
clone_size: many
j_call: TRBJ1-2
v_call: TRBV6-2/TRBV6-3
cdr3_nt: TGTGCCAGTAAGACAGGGGGACGCTATGGCTACACCTTC
cdr3_aa: CASKTGGRYGYTF

d_call: NA
clone_size: NA
j_call: TRBJ1-2
v_call: TRBV20-1
cdr3_nt: TGCAGTGCTAGAGATCGTAGTTATAACTATGGCTACACCTTC
cdr3_aa: CSARDRSYNYGYTF

d_call: NA
clone_size: many
j_call: TRBJ2-7
v_call: TRBV19
cdr3_nt: TGTGCCAGTAGTATCGTCGGGAGTTCGGGAGAGCAGTACTTC
cdr3_aa: CASSIVGSSGEQYF

d_call: NA
clone_size: many
j_call: TRBJ1-5
v_call: TRBV5-5
cdr3_nt: TGTGCCAGCACCCCGACAGGATGGAGCGATCAGCCCCAGCATTTT
cdr3_aa: CASTPTGWSDQPQHF

d_call: NA
clone_size: many
j_call: TRBJ1-1
v_call: TRBV19
cdr3_nt: TGTGCCAGTAGTATCACGGCAAGTGAAGCTTTCTTT
cdr3_aa: CASSITASEAFF

d_call: NA
clone_size: many
j_call: TRBJ2-7
v_call: TRBV12-3/TRBV12-4
cdr3_nt: TGTGCCAGCAGCCCCCCGGGGGCTTTTTACGAGCAGTACTTC
cdr3_aa: CASSPPGAFYEQYF

d_call: NA
clone_size: many
j_call: TRBJ1-6
v_call: TRBV20-1
cdr3_nt: TGCAGTGCTAGAGGTGGGGGGGATAATTCACCCCTCCACTTT
cdr3_aa: CSARGGGDNSPLHF

d_call: TRBD1
clone_size: few
j_call: TRBJ1-1
v_call: TRBV2
cdr3_nt: TGTGCCAGCTCGGACAGGGCGGGCACTGAAGCTTTCTTT
cdr3_aa: CASSDRAGTEAFF

d_call: NA
clone_size: many
j_call: TRBJ1-1
v_call: TRBV20-1
cdr3_nt: TGCAGTGCCCCCTCGGAGGAGAACACTGAAGCTTTCTTT
cdr3_aa: CSAPSEENTEAFF

d_call: TRBD1
clone_size: NA
j_call: TRBJ1-5
v_call: TRBV27
cdr3_nt: TGTGCCAGCAGGGGGGACAGAAATAGCAATCAGCCCCAGCATTTT
cdr3_aa: CASRGDRNSNQPQHF

d_call: NA
clone_size: many
j_call: TRBJ1-1
v_call: TRBV7-6
cdr3_nt: TGTGCCAGCAGCCTACAGGGTGGGGACACTGAAGCTTTCTTT
cdr3_aa: CASSLQGGDTEAFF

d_call: NA
clone_size: many
j_call: TRBJ2-7
v_call: TRBV6-5
cdr3_nt: TGTGCCAGCAGTTACTCAGGGGCCGCTAATTACGAGCAGTACTTC
cdr3_aa: CASSYSGAANYEQYF

d_call: NA
clone_size: few
j_call: TRBJ1-3
v_call: TRBV6-5
cdr3_nt: TGTGCCAGCAGTTACGCTCCGTCTACTGTAAGCACCATATACTTT
cdr3_aa: CASSYAPSTVSTIYF

d_call: TRBD1
clone_size: once
j_call: TRBJ1-5
v_call: TRBV9
cdr3_nt: TGTGCCAGCAGCGTGGAGGGGGCGAATAATGAGCCTCAGCATTTT
cdr3_aa: CASSVEGANNEPQHF

d_call: NA
clone_size: NA
j_call: TRBJ2-2
v_call: TRBV5-1
cdr3_nt: TGCGCCAGCAGCTTGTTCGGTCAAAACACCGGGGAGCTGTTTTTT
cdr3_aa: CASSLFGQNTGELFF

d_call: NA
clone_size: NA
j_call: TRBJ2-5
v_call: TRBV6-1
cdr3_nt: TGTGCCAGCAGTGAAGAAAGTCCGGAGACCCAGTACTTC
cdr3_aa: CASSEESPETQYF

d_call: TRBD1
clone_size: many
j_call: TRBJ1-5
v_call: TRBV12-3/TRBV12-4
cdr3_nt: TGTGCCAGCAGTTCGGGGACAGCGTTCAAGCCCCAGCATTTT
cdr3_aa: CASSSGTAFKPQHF

d_call: NA
clone_size: many
j_call: TRBJ1-5
v_call: TRBV19
cdr3_nt: TGTGCCAGTAGTATCCAGGGGCGAGGTCAGCCCCAGCATTTT
cdr3_aa: CASSIQGRGQPQHF

d_call: NA
clone_size: many
j_call: TRBJ1-1
v_call: TRBV7-8
cdr3_nt: TGTGCCACTCGTCGGGAAGTAGCGAACACTGAAGCTTTCTTT
cdr3_aa: CATRREVANTEAFF

d_call: NA
clone_size: many
j_call: TRBJ2-7
v_call: TRBV4-1
cdr3_nt: TGCGCCAGCAGCCAAGAAATGGCAGCCGCCCCGTACGAGCAGTACTTC
cdr3_aa: CASSQEMAAAPYEQYF

d_call: NA
clone_size: many
j_call: TRBJ1-2
v_call: TRBV2
cdr3_nt: TGTGCCACCTCACGGGGAGGCCTGGTAGGCTACACCTTC
cdr3_aa: CATSRGGLVGYTF

d_call: NA
clone_size: many
j_call: TRBJ1-2
v_call: TRBV6-5
cdr3_nt: TGTGCCAGCAGTTACATCGGAGTGAACTATGGCTACACCTTC
cdr3_aa: CASSYIGVNYGYTF

d_call: NA
clone_size: few
j_call: TRBJ1-1
v_call: TRBV11-2
cdr3_nt: TGTGCCAGCAGCTTACCCGGGGGGCGCGTCGCTGAAGCTTTCTTT
cdr3_aa: CASSLPGGRVAEAFF

d_call: NA
clone_size: NA
j_call: TRBJ2-2
v_call: TRBV7-8
cdr3_nt: TGTGCCAGCAGCTGGAAGGGGGCTCTGCGGGGGGACACCGGGGAGCTGTTTTTT
cdr3_aa: CASSWKGALRGDTGELFF

d_call: TRBD2
clone_size: many
j_call: TRBJ2-2
v_call: TRBV2
cdr3_nt: TGTGCCAGCATCCCCAAATCTAGCGGGGGGAGGGCCGGGGAGCTGTTTTTT
cdr3_aa: CASIPKSSGGRAGELFF

d_call: TRBD1
clone_size: many
j_call: TRBJ1-1
v_call: TRBV6-2/TRBV6-3
cdr3_nt: TGTGCCAGCAGTTACTGGGACAGTAACACTGAAGCTTTCTTT
cdr3_aa: CASSYWDSNTEAFF

d_call: TRBD1
clone_size: many
j_call: TRBJ2-7
v_call: TRBV6-1
cdr3_nt: TGTGCCAGCAGACAGGGACAGATCTCCTACGAGCAGTACTTC
cdr3_aa: CASRQGQISYEQYF

d_call: NA
clone_size: many
j_call: TRBJ1-5
v_call: TRBV6-5
cdr3_nt: TGTGCCAGCAGTTACTCGGCGGGTAGCAATCAGCCCCAGCATTTT
cdr3_aa: CASSYSAGSNQPQHF

d_call: NA
clone_size: many
j_call: TRBJ2-7
v_call: TRBV5-6
cdr3_nt: TGTGCCAGCAGCTTGCCCAGGGTTTACGGCGAGCAGTACTTC
cdr3_aa: CASSLPRVYGEQYF

d_call: NA
clone_size: NA
j_call: TRBJ1-3
v_call: TRBV13
cdr3_nt: TGTGCCAGCAGCTTCCAGGGAGGGGGGGCTATCTCTGGAAACACCATATATTTT
cdr3_aa: CASSFQGGGAISGNTIYF

d_call: NA
clone_size: many
j_call: TRBJ1-5
v_call: TRBV6-2/TRBV6-3
cdr3_nt: TGTGCCAGCAGACCTTACGGGGGGGTTCAGCCCCAGCATTTT
cdr3_aa: CASRPYGGVQPQHF

d_call: TRBD2
clone_size: many
j_call: TRBJ2-7
v_call: TRBV6-5
cdr3_nt: TGTGCCAGCAGTTACTCCGGGACTAGCTCCTACGAGCAGTACTTC
cdr3_aa: CASSYSGTSSYEQYF